The sequence of this T cell receptor beta chain was determined in a study of neoadjuvant nivolumab and ipilimumab in lung cancer (TCRdb year 2020). At the level of the whole study: Nivolumab was administered intravenously at 3 mg/kg on days 1, 15 and 29, and in the combination arm ipilimumab 1 mg/kg was added on day 1 only. The primary endpoint of the trial was the rate of major pathologic response (MPR) in the intention-to-treat population of each study arm. In the trial, 44 patients with operable NSCLC were treated, of whom about 23 were randomized to nivolumab monotherapy and roughly 20 to nivolumab plus ipilimumab. The study compared TCR repertoires in pretherapy (baseline) peripheral blood with TCR repertoires in tumors resected at surgery after neoadjuvant immune checkpoint blockade. Matched pretherapy and resected tumor pairs were analyzed for seven patients: four treated with nivolumab and three with nivolumab plus ipilimumab. What the research found in general, with its limitations: TCR richness in pretherapy blood showed a positive correlation with richness in tumors resected after neoadjuvant therapy (Spearman R of about 0.84). No significant correlation was found between TCR clonality and pathologic tumor regression, and only a single major-pathologic-response sample was available for the analysis of TCR clonality versus pathologic tumor regression. Greater TCR richness and clonality were observed in resected tumors than in tumor-adjacent uninvolved lung, and increases were observed in more dual-therapy-treated tumors. A small number of samples underwent TCR sequencing. From pretherapy to surgery, tumor T-cell richness and clonality went up in three of three dual-therapy tumors, versus only two of four nivolumab-treated tumors.

Notes on this clone: Its recognized antigen is unknown. No much larger clonotype is one base removed from it; base qualities were not supplied.

A distance of 19 bases separates the germline ends of V and J, which lose 1 base and 12 bases respectively. In the germline V gene (reference sequence), CDR1 corresponds to GTSNPN and CDR2 to SVGIG. The CDR3 spans 13 residues, from the cysteine through the phenylalanine. The kept DNA is CDR3 alone, 39 bases in frame from the first base. The time point label for this specimen denotes: at surgical resection after neoadjuvant nivolumab +/- ipilimumab. The samples were obtained from NEOSTAR, a phase 2 randomized trial that tested neoadjuvant nivolumab or nivolumab plus ipilimumab, followed by surgery, in operable NSCLC. Libraries were constructed by the immunoSEQ multiplex PCR assay. The authors' analysis ran thus. Richness and clonality were used to summarize the repertoires, and clones that significantly expanded or contracted between pre- and post-therapy samples were identified. This immuneACCESS table, as held by TCRdb, lists in-frame sequences with V and J called but not all clones. Of the missing ones, under half trace to an unresolved V gene in checked studies; the others have no known cause. V, J and clone size are those of that table, while D and trimming were read from the DNA. For this sample there are some 28,000 clones; approximately 86% appear just once. 5% to 6% of the sample is taken by the ten largest.

The material was tumor tissue, obtained after neoadjuvant nivolumab, alone or with ipilimumab, at or shortly before surgery. The rearrangement joined TRBV30 to TRBJ2-7; tentative D gene TRBD2, with 6 bases matching. This sequence was found in an adult with non-small cell lung cancer. The bases read TGTGCCTGGAGTGCAGCGGGTTTACAGCATGTGTACTTC. Its amino acids are CAWSAAGLQHVYF.